This is a list of T cell receptor beta chains from one sample in a study of blood T cells in healthy people across ages. Each CDR3 protein is one row after TCRdb ran MiXCR on the 5' RACE reads. The repertoire holds over 500,000 distinct CDR3 sequences, with about 51% as singletons. Sequenced material: blood. Receptor source: an elderly woman in good health. Both conserved end residues are part of each CDR3. A D gene is named only where the DNA matches it firmly. Some rows have no size entry. The others give once, few or many, or a class for an expanded clone.

>.|TRBJ2-1|TRBV29-1|.
CSVGSGFYNEQFF
TGCAGCGTGGGGAGCGGATTCTACAATGAGCAGTTCTTC
>.|TRBJ2-2|TRBV10-3|.
CAITFLTRPGEQFF
TGTGCCATCACCTTTTTGACTAGACCCGGGGAGCAGTTTTTT
>.|TRBJ2-3|TRBV12-3/TRBV12-4|.
CASIHSTSTDTQYF
TGTGCCAGCATCCACAGCACTAGCACAGATACGCAGTATTTT
>.|TRBJ1-2|TRBV20-1|many
CSAKTRQNNYGYTF
TGCAGTGCTAAAACGAGACAGAACAACTATGGCTACACCTTC
>.|TRBJ1-1|TRBV20-1|once
CSARQGHTEAFF
TGCAGTGCTAGACAGGGGCACACTGAAGCTTTCTTT
>TRBD2|TRBJ2-1|TRBV29-1|few
CSVEDRLAGYNEQFF
TGCAGCGTTGAAGACCGACTAGCGGGGTACAATGAGCAGTTCTTC
>TRBD1|TRBJ1-2|TRBV13|.
CASSLSGQGYTF
TGTGCCAGCAGCTTATCAGGACAGGGATACACCTTC
>TRBD2|TRBJ2-3|TRBV7-2|.
CASSRGTSGRARVIDTQYF
TGTGCCAGCAGCAGAGGGACTAGCGGGAGGGCCAGAGTTATAGATACGCAGTATTTT
>.|TRBJ2-3|TRBV9|.
CASSVRSPDTQYF
TGTGCCAGCAGCGTCAGGAGCCCAGATACGCAGTATTTT
>TRBD1|TRBJ2-2|TRBV5-1|.
CASSSTGPGELFF
TGCGCCAGCAGCTCGACAGGGCCCGGGGAGCTGTTTTTT
>TRBD2|TRBJ2-7|TRBV28|.
CASSFLASGAYEQYF
TGTGCCAGCAGTTTTTTAGCTAGCGGGGCCTACGAGCAGTACTTC
>.|TRBJ1-4|TRBV29-1|many
CSVAGREAGTNEKLFF
TGCAGCGTTGCGGGCAGGGAAGCGGGAACTAATGAAAAACTGTTTTTT
>.|TRBJ2-7|TRBV7-2|.
CASSLAGGPHEQYF
TGTGCCAGCAGCTTAGCGGGGGGGCCTCACGAGCAGTACTTC
>TRBD2|TRBJ2-7|TRBV4-1|.
CASSQVAGSIYEQYF
TGCGCCAGCAGCCAAGTAGCGGGGAGTATCTACGAGCAGTACTTC
>TRBD2|TRBJ2-3|TRBV29-1|many
CSVVPTFLAERTDTQYF
TGCAGCGTTGTCCCGACGTTTCTAGCGGAACGCACAGATACGCAGTATTTT
>TRBD2|TRBJ2-1|TRBV20-1|few
CSVRERTSGLNEQFF
TGCAGTGTTAGAGAGAGGACTAGCGGACTCAATGAGCAGTTCTTC
>TRBD2|TRBJ2-7|TRBV2|.
CASSEMGLVTSEQYF
TGTGCCAGCAGTGAAATGGGACTAGTAACTAGCGAGCAGTACTTC
>TRBD2|TRBJ2-7|TRBV7-2|few
CASSFTSGTLYEQYF
TGTGCCAGCAGCTTTACTAGCGGGACCCTCTACGAGCAGTACTTC
>.|TRBJ2-4|TRBV20-1|many
CSARDPLPGANIQYF
TGCAGTGCTAGAGATCCGCTCCCCGGGGCGAACATTCAGTACTTC
>.|TRBJ2-7|TRBV29-1|.
CSVESDSHYEQYF
TGCAGCGTTGAATCCGACAGCCACTACGAGCAGTACTTC
>.|TRBJ2-6|TRBV15|.
CATSVTGSGANVLTF
TGTGCCACCAGCGTAACAGGGTCCGGGGCCAACGTCCTGACTTTC
>.|TRBJ1-5|TRBV20-1|.
CSAIPSAHPQHF
TGCAGTGCTATTCCCTCGGCTCACCCCCAGCATTTT
>.|TRBJ2-1|TRBV3-1|many
CASSQRGTIPNEQFF
TGTGCCAGCAGCCAGCGGGGAACGATCCCCAATGAGCAGTTCTTC
>.|TRBJ2-7|TRBV7-2|.
CASREDRYYEQYF
TGTGCCAGCAGAGAGGACAGATACTACGAGCAGTACTTC
>.|TRBJ1-1|TRBV11-2|.
CASSLVRVDTEAFF
TGTGCCAGCAGCTTAGTCAGGGTGGACACTGAAGCTTTCTTT
>.|TRBJ1-3|TRBV9|once
CASSFSGHGGNTIYF
TGTGCCAGCAGCTTTTCGGGCCACGGCGGAAACACCATATATTTT
>TRBD1|TRBJ2-3|TRBV29-1|.
CSLEAGQGDTDTQYF
TGCAGCCTTGAAGCAGGGCAGGGGGACACAGATACGCAGTATTTT
>TRBD2|TRBJ2-5|TRBV4-2|.
CASSQDFGGGETQYF
TGTGCCAGCAGCCAAGATTTTGGGGGGGGAGAGACCCAGTACTTC
>.|TRBJ2-4|TRBV6-1|many
CASSPGDLAKNIQYF
TGTGCCAGCAGTCCAGGGGATCTAGCCAAAAACATTCAGTACTTC
>TRBD2|TRBJ2-1|TRBV6-1|.
CASSLDPGLAGGARPNEQFF
TGTGCCAGCAGTCTAGACCCCGGACTAGCGGGGGGCGCGAGACCGAATGAGCAGTTCTTC
>TRBD1|TRBJ1-2|TRBV6-1|many
CASSEGQGLSYYGYTF
TGTGCCAGCAGTGAGGGACAGGGGCTTAGCTACTATGGCTACACCTTC
>TRBD2|TRBJ2-5|TRBV4-3|.
CASSQDSQRGKETQYF
TGCGCCAGCAGCCAAGATTCCCAGCGGGGTAAAGAGACCCAGTACTTC
>TRBD1|TRBJ1-2|TRBV7-6|.
CASSPTSGGASNYGYTF
TGTGCCAGCAGTCCGACCTCAGGGGGCGCATCTAACTATGGCTACACCTTC
>TRBD1|TRBJ2-7|TRBV13|many
CASGSGTVPYEQYF
TGTGCCAGCGGTTCCGGGACAGTGCCCTACGAGCAGTACTTC
>.|TRBJ1-1|TRBV14|.
CASSHRTVGTEAFF
TGTGCCAGCAGCCATCGGACGGTGGGCACTGAAGCTTTCTTT
>TRBD1|TRBJ2-7|TRBV28|.
CASIRAGQGVYEQYF
TGTGCCAGCATTCGGGCGGGACAGGGGGTCTACGAGCAGTACTTC
>.|TRBJ1-4|TRBV7-2|.
CASSLALGFNEKLFF
TGTGCCAGCAGCTTAGCGCTAGGCTTCAATGAAAAACTGTTTTTT
>.|TRBJ2-5|TRBV2|many
CASSSDRQGKETQYF
TGTGCCAGCAGTTCAGACAGGCAGGGGAAAGAGACCCAGTACTTC
>.|TRBJ2-5|TRBV28|many
CASSPIVETQYF
TGTGCCAGCAGCCCCATCGTGGAGACCCAGTACTTC
>TRBD2|TRBJ2-2|TRBV20-1|.
CSAPAGTSGLTGELFF
TGCAGTGCTCCCGCCGGGACTAGCGGTCTTACCGGGGAGCTGTTTTTT
>.|TRBJ2-3|TRBV7-9|.
CASSFSEDTQYF
TGTGCCAGCAGCTTTAGTGAAGATACGCAGTATTTT
>TRBD1|TRBJ1-5|TRBV6-6|many
CASSYTRTGGRQPQHF
TGTGCCAGCAGTTACACCAGGACAGGGGGCAGACAGCCCCAGCATTTT